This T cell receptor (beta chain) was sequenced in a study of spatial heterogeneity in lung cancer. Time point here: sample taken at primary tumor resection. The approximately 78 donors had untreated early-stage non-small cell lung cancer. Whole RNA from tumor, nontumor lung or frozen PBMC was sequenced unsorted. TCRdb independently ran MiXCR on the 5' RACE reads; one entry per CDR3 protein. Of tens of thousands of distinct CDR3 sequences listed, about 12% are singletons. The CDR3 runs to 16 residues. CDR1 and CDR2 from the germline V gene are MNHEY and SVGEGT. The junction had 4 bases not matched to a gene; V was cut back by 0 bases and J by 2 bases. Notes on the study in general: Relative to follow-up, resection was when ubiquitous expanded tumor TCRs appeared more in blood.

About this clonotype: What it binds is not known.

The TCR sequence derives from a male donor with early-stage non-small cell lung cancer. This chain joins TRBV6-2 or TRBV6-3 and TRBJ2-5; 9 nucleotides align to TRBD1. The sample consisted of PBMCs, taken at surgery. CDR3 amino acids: CASSYSPGQGQETQYF. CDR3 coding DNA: TGTGCCAGCAGTTACTCTCCGGGACAGGGACAAGAGACCCAGTACTTC.